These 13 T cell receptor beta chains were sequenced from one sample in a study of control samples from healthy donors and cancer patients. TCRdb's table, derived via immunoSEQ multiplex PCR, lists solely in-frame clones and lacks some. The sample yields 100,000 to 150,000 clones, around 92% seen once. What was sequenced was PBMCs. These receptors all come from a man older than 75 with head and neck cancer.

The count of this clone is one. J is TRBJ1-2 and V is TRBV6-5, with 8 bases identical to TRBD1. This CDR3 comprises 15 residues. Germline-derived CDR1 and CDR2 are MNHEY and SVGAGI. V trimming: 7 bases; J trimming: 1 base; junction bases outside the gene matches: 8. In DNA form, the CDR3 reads TGTGCCAGCACCCCGGGCAGGGGGCTTAACTATGGCTACACCTTC. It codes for CASTPGRGLNYGYTF.

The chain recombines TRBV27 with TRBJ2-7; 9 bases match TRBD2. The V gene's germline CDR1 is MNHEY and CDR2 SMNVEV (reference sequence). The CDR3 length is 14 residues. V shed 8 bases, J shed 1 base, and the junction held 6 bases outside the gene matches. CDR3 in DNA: TGTGCCAGCCGTATCGCGGGAGGGTCCTACGAGCAGTACTTC. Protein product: CASRIAGGSYEQYF.

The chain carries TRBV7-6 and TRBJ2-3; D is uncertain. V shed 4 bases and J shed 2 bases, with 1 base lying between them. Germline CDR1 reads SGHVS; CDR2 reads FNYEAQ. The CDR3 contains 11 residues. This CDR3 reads CASSSTDTQYF. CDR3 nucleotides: TGTGCCAGCAGCTCCACAGATACGCAGTATTTT.

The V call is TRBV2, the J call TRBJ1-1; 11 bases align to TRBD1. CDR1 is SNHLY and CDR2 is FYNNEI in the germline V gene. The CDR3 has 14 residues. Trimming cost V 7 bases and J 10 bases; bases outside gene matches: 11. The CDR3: CASKRTGGEGLAFF. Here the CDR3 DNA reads TGTGCCAGCAAGCGGACAGGGGGCGAGGGACTAGCTTTCTTT.

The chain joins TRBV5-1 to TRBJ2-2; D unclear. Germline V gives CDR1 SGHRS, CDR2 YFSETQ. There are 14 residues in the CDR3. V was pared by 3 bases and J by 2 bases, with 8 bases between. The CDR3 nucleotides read TGCGCCAGCAGCTGGACGGTAAACACCGGGGAGCTGTTTTTT. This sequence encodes CASSWTVNTGELFF.

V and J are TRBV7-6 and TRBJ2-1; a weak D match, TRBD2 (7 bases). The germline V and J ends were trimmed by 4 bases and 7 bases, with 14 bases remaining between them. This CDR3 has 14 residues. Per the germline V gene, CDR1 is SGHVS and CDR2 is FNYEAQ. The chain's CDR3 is CASSSTGGGNEQFF. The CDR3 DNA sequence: TGTGCCAGCAGCTCAACGGGGGGCGGGAATGAGCAGTTCTTC.

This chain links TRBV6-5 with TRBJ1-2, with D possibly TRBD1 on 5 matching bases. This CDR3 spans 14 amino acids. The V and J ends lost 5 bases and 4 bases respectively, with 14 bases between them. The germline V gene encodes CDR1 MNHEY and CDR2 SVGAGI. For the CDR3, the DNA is TGTGCCAGCAGTCAAAGGGACCTCACCTATGGCTACACCTTC. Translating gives CASSQRDLTYGYTF.

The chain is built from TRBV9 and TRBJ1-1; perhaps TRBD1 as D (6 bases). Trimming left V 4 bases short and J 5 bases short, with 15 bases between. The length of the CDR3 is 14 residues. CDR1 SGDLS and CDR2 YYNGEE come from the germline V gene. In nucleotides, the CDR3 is TGTGCCAGCAGCCCAAACAGGGCGGGGACTGAAGCTTTCTTT. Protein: CASSPNRAGTEAFF.

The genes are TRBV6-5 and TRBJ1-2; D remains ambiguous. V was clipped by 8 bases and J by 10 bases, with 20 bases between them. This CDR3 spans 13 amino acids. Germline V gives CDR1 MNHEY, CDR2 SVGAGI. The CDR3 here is CASGRTTDSPYTF. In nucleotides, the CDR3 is TGTGCCAGCGGGAGGACTACGGACTCTCCCTACACCTTC.

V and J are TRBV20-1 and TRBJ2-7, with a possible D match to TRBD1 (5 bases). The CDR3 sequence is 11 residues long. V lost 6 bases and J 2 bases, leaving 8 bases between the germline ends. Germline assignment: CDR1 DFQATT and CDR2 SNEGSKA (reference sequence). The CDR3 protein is CSALQAYEQYF. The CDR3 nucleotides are TGCAGTGCCCTACAGGCCTACGAGCAGTACTTC.

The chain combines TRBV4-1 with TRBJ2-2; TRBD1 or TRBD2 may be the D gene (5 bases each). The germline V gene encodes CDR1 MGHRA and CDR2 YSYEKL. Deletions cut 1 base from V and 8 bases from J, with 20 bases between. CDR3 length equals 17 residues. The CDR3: CASSQVYQGRGVGELFF. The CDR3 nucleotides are TGCGCCAGCAGCCAAGTTTATCAAGGACGAGGGGTGGGGGAGCTGTTTTTT.

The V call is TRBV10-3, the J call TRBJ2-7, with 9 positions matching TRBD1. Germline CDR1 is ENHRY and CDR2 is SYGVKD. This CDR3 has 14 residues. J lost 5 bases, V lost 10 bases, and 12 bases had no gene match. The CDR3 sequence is CASSTGTGRNEQYF. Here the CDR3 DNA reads TGTGCCAGCAGCACCGGGACAGGGAGGAACGAGCAGTACTTC.

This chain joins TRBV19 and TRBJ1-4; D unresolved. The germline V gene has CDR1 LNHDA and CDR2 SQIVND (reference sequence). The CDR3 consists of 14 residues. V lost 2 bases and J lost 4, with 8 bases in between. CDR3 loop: CASSIKVINEKLFF. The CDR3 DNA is TGTGCCAGTAGTATAAAGGTGATTAATGAAAAACTGTTTTTT.